These 24 T cell receptor beta chains were all obtained from the same sample, sequenced in a study of T cell responses to AZD1222 COVID-19 vaccine. The protocol was immunoSEQ multiplex PCR, while the TCRdb copy is restricted to in-frame clones and leaves out a portion. Of 130,000 to 150,000 clones listed, 91% are singletons. Sequences were derived from peripheral blood, sampled on day 0 of AZD1222 vaccination. These receptors all stem from an adult in good health.

The CDR3 coding sequence is TGTGCCACCAGCAGAGCCCCCGGGGCAGGGAGGAATGAGCAGTTCTTC. Its protein is CATSRAPGAGRNEQFF. This chain uses TRBV15 with TRBJ2-1; D may be TRBD2 (6 bases). Germline V lookup: CDR1 LNHNV, CDR2 YYDKDF (reference sequence). CDR3 length equals 16 residues. V was cut by 1 base and J by 7 bases, with 17 bases left in between.

This rearrangement joins TRBV10-3 to TRBJ2-3; D uncertain. The ends were cut back, 0 bases at V and 7 bases at J, with 5 bases in the middle. From germline, CDR1 is ENHRY and CDR2 SYGVKD. This CDR3 contains 12 residues. CDR3 DNA: TGTGCCATCAGTGAGTCACAGTATACGCAGTATTTT. Its translation is CAISESQYTQYF.

The chain carries TRBV12-2 and TRBJ2-7; the DNA was not used to check the table's D call, TRBD2. TRBV12-2 constitutes a pseudogene. The CDR3 has 18 amino acids. The CDR3 region has the DNA TGTGCAAGTCGCTCCAACCGACTAGCGGGAGGGCTTATGTGCGAGCAGTACTTC. Translating gives CASRSNRLAGGLMCEQYF.

The chain recombines TRBV29-1 with TRBJ1-1; no definite D call. Per germline, CDR1 SQVTM and CDR2 ANQGSEA. The CDR3 is made up of 10 amino acids. V dropped 5 bases and J dropped 6 bases, with 7 bases sitting between them. The CDR3 DNA is TGCAGCGTTCTGGGATCTGAAGCTTTCTTT. Protein sequence: CSVLGSEAFF.

The chain is built from TRBV5-1 and TRBJ2-7; 10 positions agree with TRBD2. The CDR3 contains 15 residues. The germline CDR1 and CDR2 sequences are SGHRS and YFSETQ. V gave up 4 bases and J gave up 9 bases; unmatched junction bases: 13. CDR3 residues: CASSGGLAFSWWQYF. CDR3 in DNA: TGCGCCAGCAGCGGGGGACTAGCGTTCAGCTGGTGGCAGTACTTC.

This clone has a handful of counts. The chain combines TRBV4-1 with TRBJ2-1; D unclear. The CDR3 is made up of 17 amino acids. Looked up from germline, CDR1 is MGHRA and CDR2 is YSYEKL. V dropped 4 bases and J dropped 2 bases, with 18 bases sitting between them. CDR3 residues: CASSRSPSTVTYNEQFF. The CDR3 DNA sequence: TGCGCCAGCAGCCGATCGCCTAGTACAGTTACCTACAATGAGCAGTTCTTC.

This clone is a singleton in its sample. The chain uses TRBV6-2 or TRBV6-3 and TRBJ1-6; no clear D. The V and J ends lost 5 bases and 10 bases respectively, with 21 bases between them. The CDR3 is 16 amino acids. Looked up from germline, CDR1 is MNHEY and CDR2 is SVGEGT. The CDR3 here is CASSRSDGRVASPLHF. The CDR3 DNA follows: TGTGCCAGCAGTCGCTCGGACGGAAGGGTGGCATCACCCCTCCACTTT.

The V call is TRBV27, the J call TRBJ1-2; D gene unclear. V lost 5 bases, J lost 2 bases, and 9 bases lay in between. The CDR3 is 13 amino acids. Germline CDR1 and CDR2: MNHEY and SMNVEV (reference sequence). CDR3 sequence (DNA): TGTGCCAGCAGTAACCACCTAAACTATGGCTACACCTTC. Protein sequence: CASSNHLNYGYTF.

The chain recombines TRBV6-2 or TRBV6-3 with TRBJ1-5; 9 bases fit TRBD1. Germline lookup yields CDR1 MNHEY and CDR2 SVGEGT. The CDR3 loop spans 13 amino acids. V shed 6 bases, J shed 6 bases, and the junction held 3 bases outside the gene matches. The CDR3 sequence: CASSWTGVQPQHF. The CDR3 DNA follows: TGTGCCAGCAGCTGGACAGGGGTTCAGCCCCAGCATTTT.

In its sample, this clone was seen once. The chain is built from TRBV6-6 and TRBJ2-2, with D tentatively TRBD2 (6 bases). Trimming removed 6 bases from V and 6 bases from J, with 11 bases in between. Germline V CDR1 and CDR2: MNHNY, SVGAGI (reference sequence). The CDR3 sequence is 13 residues long. CDR3 sequence (DNA): TGTGCCAGCAGCCCGGGGGTCCCCGGGGAGCTGTTTTTT. This sequence encodes CASSPGVPGELFF.

The rearrangement joins TRBV6-4 to TRBJ1-2; 7 bases align to TRBD1. This CDR3 spans 16 amino acids. The J segment lost 8 bases and the V segment lost 3 bases, leaving 15 bases of the junction unmatched. The germline V gene has CDR1 MRHNA and CDR2 SNTAGT. CDR3 sequence reads: CASSEEAGTAFRGYTF. The CDR3 DNA reads TGTGCCAGCAGTGAGGAGGCGGGGACAGCCTTTAGAGGCTACACCTTC.

This clone came up a few times. This chain joins TRBV5-4 and TRBJ1-2; D gene ambiguous. Germline lookup yields CDR1 SGHNT and CDR2 YYREEE (reference sequence). This CDR3 region has 13 residues. V was cut by 4 bases and J by 2 bases, with 9 bases left in between. CDR3 coding DNA: TGTGCCAGCAGCCCGGACGGGAACTATGGCTACACCTTC. This codes for CASSPDGNYGYTF. The entire variable domain, with the rest obtained from reference TRBV5-4 and TRBJ1-2, is as follows: ETGVTQSPTHLIKTRGQQVTLRCSSQSGHNTVSWYQQALGQGPQFIFQYYREEENGRGNFPPRFSGLQFPNYSSELNVNALELDDSALYLCASSPDGNYGYTFGSGTRLTVV.

The genes are TRBV24-1 and TRBJ2-5; D may be TRBD2 (6 bases). The CDR3 spans 15 residues. Germline lookup yields CDR1 KGHDR and CDR2 SFDVKD. The ends were cut back, 4 bases at V and 5 bases at J, with 16 bases in the middle. CDR3 protein: CATSEGSGGGETQYF. DNA of the CDR3: TGTGCCACCAGTGAAGGTTCCGGGGGTGGGGAGACCCAGTACTTC.

J is TRBJ2-3 and V is TRBV5-6; the match to TRBD2 covers 13 bases. Trimming removed 2 bases from V and 7 bases from J; junction bases left unmatched: 13. Germline CDR1 reads SGHDT; CDR2 reads YYEEEE. CDR3 size: 18 residues. CDR3 loop: CASSLPGLAGIAQNTQYF. Here the CDR3 DNA reads TGTGCCAGCAGCTTACCGGGACTAGCGGGGATAGCACAGAATACGCAGTATTTT.

There are a few counts of this clone. The rearrangement joins TRBV15 to TRBJ1-5; TRBD1 is a possible D gene (5 bases). Germline CDR1 and CDR2: LNHNV and YYDKDF (reference sequence). V lost 2 bases to trimming and J lost 5 bases, with 16 bases between them. The CDR3 runs 16 residues. CDR3 DNA: TGTGCCACCAGCAGAAGATCAGGGAGTGAGGATCAGCCCCAGCATTTT. The encoded protein is CATSRRSGSEDQPQHF. The full variable domain, rest sourced from reference TRBV15 and TRBJ1-5, is DAMVIQNPRYQVTQFGKPVTLSCSQTLNHNVMYWYQQKSSQAPKLLFHYYDKDFNNEADTPDNFQSRRPNTSFCFLDIRSPGLGDTAMYLCATSRRSGSEDQPQHFGDGTRLSIL.

The genes are TRBV19 and TRBJ1-1, with D unclear. The CDR3 contains 12 residues. Germline V CDR1 and CDR2: LNHDA, SQIVND (reference sequence). The V end was cut by 5 bases, the J end by 4 bases, with 8 bases between. CDR3 region: CASSSLGTEAFF. The DNA for the CDR3 is TGTGCCAGTAGTTCTCTGGGCACTGAAGCTTTCTTT.

The rearrangement joins TRBV2 to TRBJ2-2, with 10 bases aligning to TRBD1. V lost 7 bases, J lost 3 bases, and 11 bases stayed unmatched. From germline, CDR1 is SNHLY and CDR2 FYNNEI. The CDR3 covers 17 residues. The CDR3 DNA sequence: TGTGCCAGCATTCGAAGAAGACAGGGGGCATACACCGGGGAGCTGTTTTTT. Protein: CASIRRRQGAYTGELFF.

Here the CDR3 reads CATSDSIFTGELFF. The CDR3, as DNA: TGTGCCACCTCAGACAGTATATTCACCGGGGAGCTGTTTTTT. The chain is built from TRBV19 and TRBJ2-2, with D maybe TRBD1 (5 bases). Trimming took 10 bases from V and 4 from J, leaving 16 bases between them. This CDR3 is 14 amino acids long. Looked up from germline, CDR1 is LNHDA and CDR2 is SQIVND (reference sequence).

This sequence joins TRBV28 and TRBJ1-1; D perhaps matches TRBD1 (5 bases). There are 15 residues in the CDR3. The ends were cut back, 2 bases at V and 1 base at J, with 11 bases in the middle. The germline CDR1 and CDR2 sequences are MDHEN and SYDVKM. DNA for the CDR3: TGTGCCAGCAGTTTAGGGATGAGGGGGAACACTGAAGCTTTCTTT. Translating it yields CASSLGMRGNTEAFF.

The rearrangement joins TRBV28 to TRBJ2-7; 9 bases fit TRBD2. V gave up 7 bases and J gave up 2 bases; unmatched junction bases: 6. The CDR3 sequence is 14 residues long. The germline gives CDR1 MDHEN, CDR2 SYDVKM. DNA of the CDR3: TGTGCCAGCACCCCGAAGCGGGAGGCCTACGAGCAGTACTTC. The encoded protein is CASTPKREAYEQYF.

The V call is TRBV5-6, the J call TRBJ2-5; D unresolved. The CDR3 loop spans 13 amino acids. V dropped 5 bases and J dropped 4 bases, with 12 bases sitting between them. Germline CDR1 reads SGHDT; CDR2 reads YYEEEE. The CDR3 spells CASSYAVTETQYF. The CDR3 DNA reads as TGTGCCAGCAGTTACGCGGTAACAGAGACCCAGTACTTC.

This clone was observed once. V and J are TRBV18 and TRBJ2-2; D gene ambiguous. This CDR3 contains 16 residues. V lost 4 bases, J lost 0 bases, and 12 bases lay in between. CDR1 is KGHSH, CDR2 LQKENI, per germline. The CDR3 loop reads CASSRETATNTGELFF. The CDR3 DNA follows: TGTGCCAGCTCACGAGAGACGGCTACGAACACCGGGGAGCTGTTTTTT.

This chain connects TRBV19 to TRBJ1-2; no clear D. Germline lookup yields CDR1 LNHDA and CDR2 SQIVND (reference sequence). Between the trimmed V and J ends, which lost 6 bases and 0 bases, there was a span of 5 bases. This CDR3 comprises 12 residues. The CDR3 spells CASRDTNYGYTF. CDR3 sequence (DNA): TGTGCCAGTAGAGATACTAACTATGGCTACACCTTC.

The chain has TRBV15 and TRBJ2-7, with a tentative D call TRBD2 (5 bases). The CDR3 sequence is 15 residues long. Germline CDR1 reads LNHNV; CDR2 reads YYDKDF (reference sequence). The V end was cut by 3 bases, the J end by 6 bases, with 18 bases between. The CDR3 loop reads CATSSPRKAVTEQYF. CDR3 DNA sequence: TGTGCCACCAGCAGTCCCCGAAAAGCGGTAACCGAGCAGTACTTC.